This TCR beta chain was profiled in a study of T-cell reconstitution after alpha-beta-depleted transplantation in children. Construction of the TCRbeta library involved unique molecular identifiers. TCRdb re-analysed the PCR reads in MiXCR, keeping a single row per CDR3 protein. Of about 580,000 distinct CDR3 sequences in the sample, around 23% are singletons; the top ten hold about 14%. In its sample, this clonotype was seen many times. Its antigen is undetermined. Points from the study as a whole: High day-60 TCRbeta diversity in some patients came from surviving recipient T cells and thymic progenitors. Where alpha-beta T cells came from about two months after transplant was reportedly several hundred expanded graft clones.

The CDR3 spans 14 residues. V shed 7 bases and J shed 0 bases, with 9 bases lying between them. The chain joins TRBV12-3 or TRBV12-4 to TRBJ2-2, with D possibly matching TRBD1 (5 bases). The input for sequencing was PBMCs, mostly from graft donor cells, taken 360 days after TCRalphabeta/CD19-depleted stem cell transplant. This TCR derives from a boy under three years old who had a stem cell transplant for acute myeloid leukemia, so the T cells may come from the graft donor. The CDR3 sequence is CASIPGTNTGELFF. CDR3 bases: TGTGCCAGCATTCCAGGGACGAACACCGGGGAGCTGTTTTTT.